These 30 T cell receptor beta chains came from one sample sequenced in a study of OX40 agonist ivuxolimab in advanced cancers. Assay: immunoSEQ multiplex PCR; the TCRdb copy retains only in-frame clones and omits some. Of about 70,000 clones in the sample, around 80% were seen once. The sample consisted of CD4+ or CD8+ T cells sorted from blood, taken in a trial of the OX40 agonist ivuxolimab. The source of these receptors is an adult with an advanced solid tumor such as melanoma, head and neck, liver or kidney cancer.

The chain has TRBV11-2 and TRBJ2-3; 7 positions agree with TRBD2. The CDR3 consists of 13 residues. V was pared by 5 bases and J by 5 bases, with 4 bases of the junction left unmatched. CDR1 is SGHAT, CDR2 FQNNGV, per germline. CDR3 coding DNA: TGTGCCAGCAGCCCTGGGGGGGGAGATACGCAGTATTTT. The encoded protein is CASSPGGGDTQYF.

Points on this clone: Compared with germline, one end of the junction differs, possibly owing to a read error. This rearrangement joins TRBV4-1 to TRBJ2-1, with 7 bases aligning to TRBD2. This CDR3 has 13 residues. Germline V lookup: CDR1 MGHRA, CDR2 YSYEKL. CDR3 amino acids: CASRQAGTNEQFF. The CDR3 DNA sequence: TGCGCCAGCAGGCAAGCGGGAACCAATGAGCAGTTCTTC.

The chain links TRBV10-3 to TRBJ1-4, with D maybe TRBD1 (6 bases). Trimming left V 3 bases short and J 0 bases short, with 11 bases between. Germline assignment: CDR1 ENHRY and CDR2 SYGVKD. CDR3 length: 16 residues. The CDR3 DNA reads TGTGCCATCAGTGAACAGGGTTCTGCAACTAATGAAAAACTGTTTTTT. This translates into CAISEQGSATNEKLFF.

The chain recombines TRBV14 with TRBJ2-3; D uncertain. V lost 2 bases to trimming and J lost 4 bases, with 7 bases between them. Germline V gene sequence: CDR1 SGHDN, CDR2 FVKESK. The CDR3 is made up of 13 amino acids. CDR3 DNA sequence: TGTGCCAGCAGCCAAAACCCCTCAGATACGCAGTATTTT. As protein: CASSQNPSDTQYF.

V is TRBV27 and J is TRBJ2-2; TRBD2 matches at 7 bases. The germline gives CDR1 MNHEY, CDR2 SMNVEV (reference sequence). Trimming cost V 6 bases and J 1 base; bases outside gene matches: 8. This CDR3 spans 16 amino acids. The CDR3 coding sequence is TGTGCCAGCAGATTAGTGCCGGGGGGGAACACCGGGGAGCTGTTTTTT. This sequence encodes CASRLVPGGNTGELFF.

The CDR3 DNA sequence: TGTGCCAGCAGTGCCCGGGAGGGCCTCCGCGGTACGCAGTATTTT. Encoded protein: CASSAREGLRGTQYF. The rearrangement links TRBV28 to TRBJ2-3, with 8 bases matching TRBD2. Losses at the gene ends were 5 bases for V and 8 bases for J; bases not matched to a gene: 12. Germline assignment: CDR1 MDHEN and CDR2 SYDVKM. CDR3 length: 15 residues.

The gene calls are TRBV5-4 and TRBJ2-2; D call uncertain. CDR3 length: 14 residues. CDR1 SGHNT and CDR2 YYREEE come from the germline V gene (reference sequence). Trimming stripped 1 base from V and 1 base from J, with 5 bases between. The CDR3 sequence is CASSLSGNTGELFF. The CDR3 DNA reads TGTGCCAGCAGCTTGTCGGGGAACACCGGGGAGCTGTTTTTT.

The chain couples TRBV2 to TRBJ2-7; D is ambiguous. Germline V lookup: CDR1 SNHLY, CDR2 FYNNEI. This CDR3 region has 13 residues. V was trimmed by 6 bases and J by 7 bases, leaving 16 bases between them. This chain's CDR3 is CASRPTAYGEQYF. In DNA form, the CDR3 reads TGTGCCAGCAGGCCTACAGCCTACGGAGAGCAGTACTTC. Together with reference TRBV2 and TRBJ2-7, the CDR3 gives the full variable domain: EPEVTQTPSHQVTQMGQEVILRCVPISNHLYFYWYRQILGQKVEFLVSFYNNEISEKSEIFDDQFSVERPDGSNFTLKIRSTKLEDSAMYFCASRPTAYGEQYFGPGTRLTVT.

The CDR3 DNA reads as TGTGCCAGCAGCCCTACGGGGAGTGGTAGCTATGGCTACACCTTC. It encodes CASSPTGSGSYGYTF. The rearrangement uses TRBV27 and TRBJ1-2, with D hard to call. Germline CDR1 reads MNHEY; CDR2 reads SMNVEV (reference sequence). The CDR3 spans 15 residues. Trimming shortened V by 6 bases and J by 4 bases, and 18 bases separated the two germline ends.

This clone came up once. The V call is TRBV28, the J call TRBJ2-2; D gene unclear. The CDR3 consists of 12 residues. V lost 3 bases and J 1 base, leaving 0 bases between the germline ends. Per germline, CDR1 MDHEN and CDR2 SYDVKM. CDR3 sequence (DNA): TGTGCCAGCAGTTTGAACACCGGGGAGCTGTTTTTT. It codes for CASSLNTGELFF.

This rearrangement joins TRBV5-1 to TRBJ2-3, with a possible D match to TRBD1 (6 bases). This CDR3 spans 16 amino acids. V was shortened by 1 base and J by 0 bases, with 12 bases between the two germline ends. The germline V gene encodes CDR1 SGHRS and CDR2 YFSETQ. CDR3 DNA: TGCGCCAGCAGCTTGTCGTTCCAGGGGAGCACAGATACGCAGTATTTT. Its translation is CASSLSFQGSTDTQYF.

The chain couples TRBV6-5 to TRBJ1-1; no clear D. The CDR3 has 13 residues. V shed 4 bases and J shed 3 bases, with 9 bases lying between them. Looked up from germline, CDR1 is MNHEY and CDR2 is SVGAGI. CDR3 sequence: CASSLRMDTEAFF. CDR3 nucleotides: TGTGCCAGCAGTTTAAGGATGGACACTGAAGCTTTCTTT.

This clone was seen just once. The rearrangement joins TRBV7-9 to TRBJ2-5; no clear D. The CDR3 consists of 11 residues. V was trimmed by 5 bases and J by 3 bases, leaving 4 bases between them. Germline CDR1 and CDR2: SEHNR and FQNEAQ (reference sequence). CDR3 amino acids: CASSQEETQYF. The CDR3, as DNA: TGTGCCAGCAGCCAAGAAGAGACCCAGTACTTC. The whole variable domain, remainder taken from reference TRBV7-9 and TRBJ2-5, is DTGVSQNPRHKITKRGQNVTFRCDPISEHNRLYWYRQTLGQGPEFLTYFQNEAQLEKSRLLSDRFSAERPKGSFSTLEIQRTEQGDSAMYLCASSQEETQYFGPGTRLLVL.

CDR3 in amino acids: CASRQGGLFLGEQFF. Here the CDR3 DNA reads TGTGCCAGCAGACAAGGGGGGCTTTTTCTCGGTGAGCAGTTCTTC. The chain links TRBV6-1 to TRBJ2-1, with D perhaps TRBD1 or TRBD2 (6 bases each). The CDR3 has 15 amino acids. Trimming took 6 bases from V and 9 from J, leaving 21 bases between them. Germline CDR1 and CDR2: MNHNS and SASEGT.

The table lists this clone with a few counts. The chain's CDR3 is CASSPGGSDEQYF. The CDR3 DNA sequence: TGTGCCAGCTCACCAGGGGGCAGCGACGAGCAGTACTTC. This chain uses TRBV18 with TRBJ2-7, with a weak D call TRBD1 (6 bases). The CDR3 contains 13 residues. Trimming pared 2 bases from V and 5 bases from J, leaving 10 bases between. Germline CDR1 reads KGHSH; CDR2 reads LQKENI.

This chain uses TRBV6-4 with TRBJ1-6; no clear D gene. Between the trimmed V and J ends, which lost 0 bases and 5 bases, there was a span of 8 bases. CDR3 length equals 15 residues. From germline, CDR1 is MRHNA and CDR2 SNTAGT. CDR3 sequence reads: CASSDSRLDNSPLHF. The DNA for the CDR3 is TGTGCCAGCAGTGACTCTAGGTTGGATAATTCACCCCTCCACTTT.

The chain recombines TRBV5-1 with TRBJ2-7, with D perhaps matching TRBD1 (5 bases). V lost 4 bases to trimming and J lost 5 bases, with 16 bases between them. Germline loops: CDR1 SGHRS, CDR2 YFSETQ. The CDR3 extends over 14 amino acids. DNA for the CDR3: TGCGCCAGCAGCATCCCCAGGGAAATGAACGAGCAGTACTTC. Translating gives CASSIPREMNEQYF.

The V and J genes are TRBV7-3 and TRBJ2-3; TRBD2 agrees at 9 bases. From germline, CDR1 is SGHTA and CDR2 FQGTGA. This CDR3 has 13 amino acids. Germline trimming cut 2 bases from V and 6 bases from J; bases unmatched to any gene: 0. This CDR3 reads CASSLGTSDTQYF. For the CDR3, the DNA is TGTGCCAGCAGCTTAGGGACTAGCGATACGCAGTATTTT.

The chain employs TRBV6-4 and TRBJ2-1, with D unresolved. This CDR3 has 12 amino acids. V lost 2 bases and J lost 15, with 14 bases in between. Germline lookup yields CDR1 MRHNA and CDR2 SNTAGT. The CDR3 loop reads CASSDLRNRWFF. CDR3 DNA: TGTGCCAGCAGTGACCTCCGGAACAGATGGTTCTTC.

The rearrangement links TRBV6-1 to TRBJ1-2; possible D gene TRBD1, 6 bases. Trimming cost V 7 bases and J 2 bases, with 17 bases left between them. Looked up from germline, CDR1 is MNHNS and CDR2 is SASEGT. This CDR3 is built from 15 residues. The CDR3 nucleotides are TGTGCCAGCACGTTAAGGGGACACGTGAACTATGGCTACACCTTC. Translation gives CASTLRGHVNYGYTF.

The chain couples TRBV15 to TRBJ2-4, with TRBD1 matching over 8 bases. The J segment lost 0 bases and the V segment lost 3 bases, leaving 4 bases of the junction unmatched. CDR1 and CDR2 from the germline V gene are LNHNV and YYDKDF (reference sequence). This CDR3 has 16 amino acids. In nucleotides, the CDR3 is TGTGCCACCAGCAGGCAGGGGGCCATAGCCAAAAACATTCAGTACTTC. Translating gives CATSRQGAIAKNIQYF. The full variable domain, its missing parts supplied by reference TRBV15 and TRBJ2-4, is DAMVIQNPRYQVTQFGKPVTLSCSQTLNHNVMYWYQQKSSQAPKLLFHYYDKDFNNEADTPDNFQSRRPNTSFCFLDIRSPGLGDTAMYLCATSRQGAIAKNIQYFGAGTRLSVL.

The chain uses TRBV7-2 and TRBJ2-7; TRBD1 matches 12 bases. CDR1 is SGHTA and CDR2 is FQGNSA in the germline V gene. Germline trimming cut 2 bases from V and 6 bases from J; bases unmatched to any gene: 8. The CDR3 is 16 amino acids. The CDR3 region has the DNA TGTGCCAGCAGCTTACAGGCCGGGACAGGGGGCTCCGAGCAGTACTTC. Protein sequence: CASSLQAGTGGSEQYF.

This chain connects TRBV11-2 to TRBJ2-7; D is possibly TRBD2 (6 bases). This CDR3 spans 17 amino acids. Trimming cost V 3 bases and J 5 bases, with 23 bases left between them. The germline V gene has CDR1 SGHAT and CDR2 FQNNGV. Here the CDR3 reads CASSLRYNPGGQDEQYF. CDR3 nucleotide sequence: TGTGCCAGCAGCTTGAGGTATAACCCCGGAGGGCAGGACGAGCAGTACTTC.

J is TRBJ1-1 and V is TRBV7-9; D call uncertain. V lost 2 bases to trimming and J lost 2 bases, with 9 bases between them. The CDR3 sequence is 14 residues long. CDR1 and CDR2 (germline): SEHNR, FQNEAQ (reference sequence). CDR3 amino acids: CASSLTLANTEAFF. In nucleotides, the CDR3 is TGTGCCAGCAGCTTAACCCTGGCTAACACTGAAGCTTTCTTT.

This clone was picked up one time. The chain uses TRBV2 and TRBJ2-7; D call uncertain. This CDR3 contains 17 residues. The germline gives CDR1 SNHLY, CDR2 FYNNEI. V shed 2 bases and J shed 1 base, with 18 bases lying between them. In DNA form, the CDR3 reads TGTGCCAGCAGTGAACCACAGATACGGACGGAGTCCTACGAGCAGTACTTC. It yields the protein CASSEPQIRTESYEQYF.

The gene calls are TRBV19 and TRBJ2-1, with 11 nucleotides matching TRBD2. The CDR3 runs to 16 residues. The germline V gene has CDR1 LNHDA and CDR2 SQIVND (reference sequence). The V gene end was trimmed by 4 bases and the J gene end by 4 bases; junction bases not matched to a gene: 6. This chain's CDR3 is CASSTHLAGGYNEQFF. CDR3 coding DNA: TGTGCCAGTAGTACCCATCTAGCGGGAGGTTACAATGAGCAGTTCTTC.

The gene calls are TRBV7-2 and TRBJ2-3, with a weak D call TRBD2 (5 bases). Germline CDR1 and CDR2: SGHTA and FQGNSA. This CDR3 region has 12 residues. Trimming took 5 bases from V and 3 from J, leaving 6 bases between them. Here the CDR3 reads CASSRGTDTQYF. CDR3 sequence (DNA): TGTGCCAGCAGCCGGGGAACAGATACGCAGTATTTT.

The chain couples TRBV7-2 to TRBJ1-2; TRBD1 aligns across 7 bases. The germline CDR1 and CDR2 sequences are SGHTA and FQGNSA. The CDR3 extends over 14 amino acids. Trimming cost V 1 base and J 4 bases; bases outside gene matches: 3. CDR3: CASSLEGQTYGYTF. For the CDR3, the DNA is TGTGCCAGCAGCTTAGAGGGACAGACCTATGGCTACACCTTC.

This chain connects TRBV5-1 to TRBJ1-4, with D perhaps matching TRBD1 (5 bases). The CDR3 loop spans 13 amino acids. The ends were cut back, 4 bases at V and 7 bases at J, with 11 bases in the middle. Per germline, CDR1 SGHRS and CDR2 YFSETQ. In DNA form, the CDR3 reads TGCGCCAGCAGCAACGCAGGGTCTGAAAAACTGTTTTTT. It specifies CASSNAGSEKLFF.

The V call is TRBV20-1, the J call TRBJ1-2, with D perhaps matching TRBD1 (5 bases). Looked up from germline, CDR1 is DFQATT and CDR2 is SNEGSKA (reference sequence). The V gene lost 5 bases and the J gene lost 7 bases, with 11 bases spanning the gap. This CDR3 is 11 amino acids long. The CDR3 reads CSAVGGRGYTF. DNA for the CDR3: TGCAGTGCTGTCGGGGGTCGTGGCTACACCTTC.